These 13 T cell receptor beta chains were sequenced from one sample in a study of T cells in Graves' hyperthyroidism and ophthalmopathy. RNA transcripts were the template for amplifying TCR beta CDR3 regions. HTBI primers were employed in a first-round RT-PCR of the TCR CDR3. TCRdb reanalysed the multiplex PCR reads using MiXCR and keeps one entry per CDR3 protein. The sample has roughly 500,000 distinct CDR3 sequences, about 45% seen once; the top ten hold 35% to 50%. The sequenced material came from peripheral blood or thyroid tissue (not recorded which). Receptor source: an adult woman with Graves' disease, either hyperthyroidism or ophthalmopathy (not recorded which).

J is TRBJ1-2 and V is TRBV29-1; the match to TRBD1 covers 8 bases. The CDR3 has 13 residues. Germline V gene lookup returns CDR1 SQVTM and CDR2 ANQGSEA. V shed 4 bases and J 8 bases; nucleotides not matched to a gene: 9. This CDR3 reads CSVGLGQERGYTF. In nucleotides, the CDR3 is TGCAGCGTTGGCCTGGGACAGGAGAGAGGCTACACCTTC.

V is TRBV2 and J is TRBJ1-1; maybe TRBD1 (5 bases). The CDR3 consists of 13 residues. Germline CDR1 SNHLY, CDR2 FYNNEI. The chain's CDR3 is CASPGGPNTEAFF. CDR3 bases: TGTGCTTCCCCTGGGGGACCTAACACTGAAGCTTTCTTT. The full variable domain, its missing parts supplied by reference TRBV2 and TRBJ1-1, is EPEVTQTPSHQVTQMGQEVILRCVPISNHLYFYWYRQILGQKVEFLVSFYNNEISEKSEIFDDQFSVERPDGSNFTLKIRSTKLEDSAMYFCASPGGPNTEAFFGQGTRLTVV.

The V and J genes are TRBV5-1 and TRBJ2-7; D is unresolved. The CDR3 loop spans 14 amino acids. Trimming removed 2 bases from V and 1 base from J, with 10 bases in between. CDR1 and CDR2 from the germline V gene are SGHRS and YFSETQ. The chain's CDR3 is CASSLQTASYEQYF. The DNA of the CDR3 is TGCGCCAGCAGCTTACAAACAGCATCCTACGAGCAGTACTTC.

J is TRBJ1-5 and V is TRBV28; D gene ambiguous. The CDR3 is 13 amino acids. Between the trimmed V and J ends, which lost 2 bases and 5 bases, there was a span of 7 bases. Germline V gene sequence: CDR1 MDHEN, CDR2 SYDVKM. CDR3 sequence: CASSLGLDQPQHF. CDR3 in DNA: TGTGCCAGCAGTTTAGGTTTAGATCAGCCCCAGCATTTT.

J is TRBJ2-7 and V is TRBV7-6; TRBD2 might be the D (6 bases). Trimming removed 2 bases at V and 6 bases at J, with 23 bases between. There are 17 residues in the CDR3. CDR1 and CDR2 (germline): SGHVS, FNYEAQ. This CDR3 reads CASSLTAGRSPPSEQYF. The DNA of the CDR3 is TGTGCCAGCAGCTTAACGGCGGGGAGGTCCCCTCCCTCCGAGCAGTACTTC. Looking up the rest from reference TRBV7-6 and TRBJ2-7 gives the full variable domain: GAGVSQSPRYKVTKRGQDVALRCDPISGHVSLYWYRQALGQGPEFLTYFNYEAQQDKSGLPNDRFSAERPEGSISTLTIQRTEQRDSAMYRCASSLTAGRSPPSEQYFGPGTRLTVT.

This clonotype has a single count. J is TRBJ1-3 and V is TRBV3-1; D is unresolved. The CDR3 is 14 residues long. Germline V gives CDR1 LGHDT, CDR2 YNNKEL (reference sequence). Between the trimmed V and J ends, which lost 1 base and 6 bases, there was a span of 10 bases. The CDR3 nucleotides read TGTGCCAGCAGCCAAGGCAGAATTGAAAACACCATATATTTT. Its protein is CASSQGRIENTIYF.

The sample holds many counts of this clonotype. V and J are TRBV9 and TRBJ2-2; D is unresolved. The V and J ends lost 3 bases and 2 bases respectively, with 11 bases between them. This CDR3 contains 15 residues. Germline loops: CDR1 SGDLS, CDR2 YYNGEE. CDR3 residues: CASSGPYLNTGELFF. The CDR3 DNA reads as TGTGCCAGCAGCGGACCCTACTTAAACACCGGGGAGCTGTTTTTT.

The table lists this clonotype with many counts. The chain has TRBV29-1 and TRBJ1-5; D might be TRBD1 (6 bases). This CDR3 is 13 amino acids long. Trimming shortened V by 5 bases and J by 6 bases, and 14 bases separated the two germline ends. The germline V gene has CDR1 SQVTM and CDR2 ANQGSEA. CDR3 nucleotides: TGCAGCGTTATACAGGGACGGGGTCAGCCCCAGCATTTT. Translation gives CSVIQGRGQPQHF.

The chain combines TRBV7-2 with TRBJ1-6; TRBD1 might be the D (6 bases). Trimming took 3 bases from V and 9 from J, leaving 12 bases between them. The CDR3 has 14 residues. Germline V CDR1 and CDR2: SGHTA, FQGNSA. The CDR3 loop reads CASSFTGLASPLHF. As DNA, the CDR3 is TGTGCCAGCAGCTTTACAGGGTTGGCTTCACCCCTCCACTTT. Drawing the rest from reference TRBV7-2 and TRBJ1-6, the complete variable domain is GAGVSQSPSNKVTEKGKDVELRCDPISGHTALYWYRQSLGQGLEFLIYFQGNSAPDKSGLPSDRFSAERTGGSVSTLTIQRTQQEDSAVYLCASSFTGLASPLHFGNGTRLTVT.

The CDR3 DNA reads as TGTGCCACCAGCAGGGACAAGACAGGGGACTACGAGCAGTACTTC. This codes for CATSRDKTGDYEQYF. The rearrangement links TRBV15 to TRBJ2-7; TRBD1 agrees at 8 bases. The junction had 7 bases not matched to a gene; V was cut back by 3 bases and J by 3 bases. CDR3 length: 15 amino acids. The germline V gene has CDR1 LNHNV and CDR2 YYDKDF (reference sequence).

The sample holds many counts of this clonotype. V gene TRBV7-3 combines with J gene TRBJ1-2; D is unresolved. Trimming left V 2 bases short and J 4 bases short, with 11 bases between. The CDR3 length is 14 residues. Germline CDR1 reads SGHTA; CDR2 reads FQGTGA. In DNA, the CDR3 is TGTGCCAGCAGCTTAGATTCAGATGGCTATGGCTACACCTTC. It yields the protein CASSLDSDGYGYTF.

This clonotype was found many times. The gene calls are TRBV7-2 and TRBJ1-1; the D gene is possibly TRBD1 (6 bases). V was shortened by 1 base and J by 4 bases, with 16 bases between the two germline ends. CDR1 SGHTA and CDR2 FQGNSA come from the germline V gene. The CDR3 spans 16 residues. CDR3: CASSLGGPGVITEAFF. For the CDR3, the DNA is TGTGCCAGCAGCTTAGGGGGACCAGGGGTGATCACTGAAGCTTTCTTT.

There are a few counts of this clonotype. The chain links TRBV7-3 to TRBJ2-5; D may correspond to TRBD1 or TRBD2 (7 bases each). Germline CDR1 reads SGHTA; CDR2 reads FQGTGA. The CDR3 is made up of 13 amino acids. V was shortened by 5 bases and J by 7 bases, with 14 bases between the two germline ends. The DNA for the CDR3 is TGTGCCAGCAGCGCGGGACAGCGGGGGACCCAGTACTTC. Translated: CASSAGQRGTQYF.